This section outlines one T cell receptor beta chain sequence together with its context. As template, the study used bulk tumor genomic DNA at about 600 ng per sample. Biopsies that were spaced far apart were taken, several per primary tumor, during surgery. Patients underwent curative surgery for untreated, newly diagnosed non-small cell lung cancer. These data originate in a study of immune heterogeneity within non-small cell lung tumors. TCR beta CDR3 amplification used multiplex PCR with 32 V and 13 J primers. TCRdb independently ran MiXCR on the multiplex PCR reads; one entry per CDR3 protein. Here the sample spans under 5,500 distinct CDR3 sequences, around 23% being singletons. The sequenced sample was lung tumor tissue. This receptor was identified in a man aged 55 to 70 with non-small cell lung cancer.

CDR3 in DNA: TGCGCCAGCAGCCAAGATACAAGGATTGGAGAAAAACTGTTTTTT. Translated: CASSQDTRIGEKLFF. This sequence joins TRBV4-1 and TRBJ1-4, with D unresolved. Germline V gene lookup returns CDR1 MGHRA and CDR2 YSYEKL. The CDR3 runs 15 residues. Between the trimmed V and J ends, which lost 0 bases and 8 bases, there was a span of 13 bases.